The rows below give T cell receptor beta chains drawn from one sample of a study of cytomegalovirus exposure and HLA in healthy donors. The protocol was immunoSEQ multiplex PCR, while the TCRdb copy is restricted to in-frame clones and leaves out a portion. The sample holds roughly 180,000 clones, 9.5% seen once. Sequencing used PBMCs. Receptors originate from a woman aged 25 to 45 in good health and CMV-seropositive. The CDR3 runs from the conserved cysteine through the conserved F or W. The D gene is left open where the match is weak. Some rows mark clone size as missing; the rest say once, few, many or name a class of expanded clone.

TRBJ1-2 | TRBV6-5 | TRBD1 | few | CASSYEQTGIYGYTF | TGTGCCAGCAGTTACGAGCAGACAGGGATCTATGGCTACACCTTC
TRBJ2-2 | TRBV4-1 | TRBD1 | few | CASSQDRRGQTGELFF | TGCGCCAGCAGCCAAGATCGAAGGGGGCAGACCGGGGAGCTGTTTTTT
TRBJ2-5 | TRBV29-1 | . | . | CSVERSMGAETQYF | TGCAGCGTTGAACGAAGTATGGGGGCAGAGACCCAGTACTTC
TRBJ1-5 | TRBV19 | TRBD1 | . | CAVQSSQGVRNQPQHF | TGTGCCGTTCAATCCTCACAGGGGGTTCGAAATCAGCCCCAGCATTTT
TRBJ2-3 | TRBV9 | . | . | CASSVEGGEGTDTQYF | TGTGCCAGCAGCGTAGAGGGGGGGGAGGGCACAGATACGCAGTATTTT
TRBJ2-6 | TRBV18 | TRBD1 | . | CASSPATGRISGANVLTF | TGTGCCAGCTCACCGGCGACAGGGAGAATCTCTGGGGCCAACGTCCTGACTTTC
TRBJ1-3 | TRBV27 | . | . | CASSFSRSSGNTIYF | TGTGCCAGCAGTTTCTCACGGAGCTCTGGAAACACCATATATTTT
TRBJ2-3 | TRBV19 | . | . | CASSIGWTGRVDTQYF | TGTGCCAGTAGTATTGGCTGGACAGGGAGGGTAGATACGCAGTATTTT
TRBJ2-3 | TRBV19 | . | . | CASSMRVQSTDTQYF | TGTGCCAGTAGTATGAGGGTCCAAAGCACAGATACGCAGTATTTT
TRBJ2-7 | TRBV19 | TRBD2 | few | CASSIAGGSYEQYF | TGTGCCAGTAGTATAGCGGGAGGATCCTACGAGCAGTACTTC